Given below is one TCR beta chain in context. What it binds is unknown. This sample was included in a study of shared clonotypes between healthy human individuals. Data came from immunoSEQ multiplex PCR; TCRdb stores just in-frame clones and leaves some out. The data contain under 2.5 million clones, 85% to 95% of them singletons. V lost 6 bases and J lost 8, with 13 bases in between. CDR1 and CDR2 from the germline V gene are MDHEN and SYDVKM. The CDR3 loop spans 13 amino acids. The study, taken as a whole, reports: Donor scarcity curtailed the genetic and exposure-history diversity represented herein.

J is TRBJ1-4 and V is TRBV28; D remains unclear. This receptor was obtained from a man younger than 30 in good health. Some clones in this sample may be carry-over from other donors' samples. Input material: naive CD4+ T cells from PBMCs. Subset reported: CD45RA+ positively selected. This chain's CDR3 is CASRYPVGEKLFF. The DNA of the CDR3 is TGTGCCAGCAGGTACCCAGTGGGCGAAAAACTGTTTTTT.